The sequence of this T cell receptor beta chain was determined in a study of T cell clones after liver transplantation. The method was immunoSEQ multiplex PCR; TCRdb's version includes in-frame clones alone and lacks a portion of them. Of approximately 51,000 clones listed, about 67% were seen once; the top ten hold around 10%. The V segment lost 3 bases and the J segment 8 bases; nucleotides outside the gene matches: 6. CDR1 is KGHSH and CDR2 is LQKENI in the germline V gene. The CDR3 contains 13 residues. The chain combines TRBV18 with TRBJ1-2, with 7 bases identical to TRBD1. The starting material was CD4+ T cells from blood, obtained less than 70 months after liver transplant. This receptor was identified in a human patient who received a liver transplant. Among the T cells, some may be from the graft donor. The CDR3 reads CASSPTGTQGYTF. The DNA for the CDR3 is TGTGCCAGCTCACCGACAGGGACGCAGGGCTACACCTTC.